One sample yielded the 15 T cell receptor beta chains listed below, sequenced in a study of early T cells in non-severe SARS-CoV-2 infection. TCRdb ran MiXCR on the 5' RACE reads and lists one entry per CDR3 protein. Of around 70,000 distinct CDR3 sequences listed, more than 8.5% are singletons. Sample: whole blood, taken at baseline. Source of these receptors: an adult who was a healthcare worker with PCR-confirmed SARS-CoV-2 infection or an uninfected control (not recorded which).

In its sample, this clonotype was seen a few times. This chain uses TRBV7-2 with TRBJ2-1; unclear D gene. Trimming took off 3 bases at V and 12 bases at J, with 9 bases between the two ends. The CDR3 consists of 11 residues. Per germline, CDR1 SGHTA and CDR2 FQGNSA. The CDR3 nucleotides read TGTGCCAGCAGCTTTGGACGGCTGCAGTTCTTC. Translated, it gives CASSFGRLQFF.

The CDR3 DNA reads TGTGCCAGCAGCTTGACTAGCGGGAGATTCTACGAGCAGTACTTC. This gives the protein CASSLTSGRFYEQYF. V is TRBV11-1 and J is TRBJ2-7; the match to TRBD2 covers 12 bases. CDR3 length: 15 amino acids. V shed 3 bases, J shed 3 bases, and the junction held 3 bases outside the gene matches. Germline CDR1 SGHAT, CDR2 FQDESV (reference sequence).

A few counts support this clonotype. The chain is built from TRBV28 and TRBJ1-1; 9 bases fit TRBD1. The CDR3 is made up of 15 amino acids. Germline trimming cut 4 bases from V and 0 bases from J; bases unmatched to any gene: 3. Germline V gene lookup returns CDR1 MDHEN and CDR2 SYDVKM. CDR3 sequence (DNA): TGTGCCAGCAGTTCGGGACAGGGCATGAACACTGAAGCTTTCTTT. Translated, it gives CASSSGQGMNTEAFF.

CDR3 amino acids: CASSPSNSYEQYF. The CDR3, as DNA: TGTGCCAGCAGCCCCTCTAACTCCTACGAGCAGTACTTC. The chain recombines TRBV7-9 with TRBJ2-7; the D is unclear. The CDR3 is 13 residues long. With 5 bases removed from V and 0 bases from J, the gap between germline ends came to 8 bases. Germline-derived CDR1 and CDR2 are SEHNR and FQNEAQ (reference sequence).

The V and J genes are TRBV12-3 or TRBV12-4 and TRBJ2-7; D is possibly TRBD2 (6 bases). This CDR3 is 15 amino acids long. V was shortened by 7 bases and J by 6 bases, with 22 bases between the two germline ends. CDR3 sequence: CASTLGGKGSVEQYF. CDR3 nucleotide sequence: TGTGCCAGCACCTTGGGGGGAAAGGGGTCGGTCGAGCAGTACTTC.

Comment on this clonotype: One end of the junction does not line up with germline, which may come from a read error. The chain employs TRBV12-3 or TRBV12-4 and TRBJ2-7, with D perhaps being TRBD1 or TRBD2 (5 bases each). This CDR3 is 16 amino acids long. The CDR3 nucleotides read TGTGCCAGCAGTTTATTTGGCAGGGCGGGCTCCTACGAGCCGTACTTC. Protein: CASSLFGRAGSYEPYF.

V usage is TRBV24-1 and J usage is TRBJ2-1, with 8 bases lining up with TRBD2. Trimming removed 3 bases from V and 10 bases from J; junction bases left unmatched: 4. Germline CDR1 and CDR2: KGHDR and SFDVKD. This CDR3 has 13 amino acids. This CDR3 is CATSDGGLVEQFF. The CDR3, as DNA: TGTGCCACCAGTGATGGGGGACTAGTGGAGCAGTTCTTC.

This clonotype came up many times. CDR3 coding DNA: TGTGCCAGCAGTTACCGCGACAGGGCCGAGCAGTACTTC. Translation gives CASSYRDRAEQYF. This rearrangement joins TRBV6-5 to TRBJ2-7; TRBD1 matches 7 bases. The V gene's germline CDR1 is MNHEY and CDR2 SVGAGI. This CDR3 is 13 amino acids long. Trimming removed 2 bases from V and 6 bases from J; junction bases left unmatched: 4.

In its sample, this clonotype was seen many times. The V gene is TRBV25-1, the J gene TRBJ2-3; TRBD2 agrees at 11 bases. Germline V gives CDR1 MGHDK, CDR2 SYGVNS. This CDR3 spans 15 amino acids. With V trimmed by 8 bases and J by 3 bases, 7 bases remained unmatched. The CDR3 region has the DNA TGTGCCAGCGGGGGGGGACTAGCGGAGACAGATACGCAGTATTTT. Amino acid sequence: CASGGGLAETDTQYF. Together with reference TRBV25-1 and TRBJ2-3, the CDR3 gives the full variable domain: EADIYQTPRYLVIGTGKKITLECSQTMGHDKMYWYQQDPGMELHLIHYSYGVNSTEKGDLSSESTVSRIRTEHFPLTLESARPSHTSQYLCASGGGLAETDTQYFGPGTRLTVL.

CDR3 region: CASTQTSGRSYTQYF. The CDR3 DNA reads as TGTGCCAGCACCCAGACTAGCGGAAGATCATATACGCAGTATTTT. The rearrangement links TRBV6-6 to TRBJ2-3, with 9 nucleotides matching TRBD2. This CDR3 is 15 amino acids long. V lost 7 bases, J lost 7 bases, and 12 bases stayed unmatched. CDR1 MNHNY and CDR2 SVGAGI come from the germline V gene (reference sequence).

This clonotype was detected only a few times. The chain combines TRBV28 with TRBJ2-7, with unresolved D. CDR1 is MDHEN, CDR2 SYDVKM, per germline. The length of the CDR3 is 13 residues. The CDR3 DNA follows: TGTGCAATAGGGAATAGCACACACTACGAGCAGTACTTC. This encodes CAIGNSTHYEQYF.

In this sample, this clonotype turned up many times. The rearrangement uses TRBV7-8 and TRBJ2-7; unclear D gene. Trimming removed 5 bases at V and 4 bases at J, with 15 bases between. Germline V CDR1 and CDR2: SGHVS, FQNEAQ. This CDR3 has 14 amino acids. The CDR3 spells CASSPEGFGYEQYF. CDR3 coding DNA: TGTGCCAGCAGCCCGGAAGGGTTTGGGTACGAGCAGTACTTC.

This clonotype was observed at least ten times. The chain couples TRBV5-4 to TRBJ2-5; D possibly matches TRBD1 or TRBD2 (5 bases each). Trimming left V 0 bases short and J 9 bases short, with 15 bases between. This CDR3 is 14 amino acids long. CDR1 and CDR2 from the germline V gene are SGHNT and YYREEE (reference sequence). Written as DNA, the CDR3 is TGTGCCAGCAGCTTGGTCTCGGGGACGGAGGCCCAGTACTTC. This sequence encodes CASSLVSGTEAQYF. The full variable domain, its missing parts supplied by reference TRBV5-4 and TRBJ2-5, is ETGVTQSPTHLIKTRGQQVTLRCSSQSGHNTVSWYQQALGQGPQFIFQYYREEENGRGNFPPRFSGLQFPNYSSELNVNALELDDSALYLCASSLVSGTEAQYFGPGTRLLVL.

The gene calls are TRBV9 and TRBJ1-1; no reliable D call. V was pared by 0 bases and J by 3 bases, with 6 bases between. Germline V CDR1 and CDR2: SGDLS, YYNGEE. The CDR3 runs 13 residues. The chain's CDR3 is CASSVASDTEAFF. DNA of the CDR3: TGTGCCAGCAGCGTAGCCTCAGACACTGAAGCTTTCTTT.

The sample holds a few counts of this clonotype. CDR3 bases: TGTGCCAGCAGTGGCCAGAACTATGGCTACACCTTC. It is translated as CASSGQNYGYTF. The chain recombines TRBV2 with TRBJ1-2, with D unresolved. Germline loops: CDR1 SNHLY, CDR2 FYNNEI. V was trimmed by 4 bases and J by 2 bases, leaving 5 bases between them. This CDR3 has 12 residues.